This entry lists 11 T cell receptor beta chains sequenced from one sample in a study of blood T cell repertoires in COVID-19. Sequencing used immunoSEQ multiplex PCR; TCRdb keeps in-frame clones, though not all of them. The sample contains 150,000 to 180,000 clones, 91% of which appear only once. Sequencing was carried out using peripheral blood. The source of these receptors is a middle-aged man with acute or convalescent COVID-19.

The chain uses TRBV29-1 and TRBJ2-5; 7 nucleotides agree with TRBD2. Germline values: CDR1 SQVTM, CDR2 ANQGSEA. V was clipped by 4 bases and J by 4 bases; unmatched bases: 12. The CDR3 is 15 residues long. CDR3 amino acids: CSVARGAGVGETQYF. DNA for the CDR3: TGCAGCGTTGCTCGCGGGGCGGGAGTAGGAGAGACCCAGTACTTC.

The CDR3 reads CASSHNSGTDTQYF. CDR3 DNA: TGTGCCAGCAGCCACAACTCCGGCACAGATACGCAGTATTTT. The V and J genes are TRBV3-1 (or the pseudogene TRBV3-2) and TRBJ2-3; D not certain. Looked up from germline, CDR1 is LGHDT and CDR2 is YNNKEL (reference sequence). CDR3 size: 14 residues. V was trimmed by 3 bases and J by 1 base, leaving 8 bases between them.

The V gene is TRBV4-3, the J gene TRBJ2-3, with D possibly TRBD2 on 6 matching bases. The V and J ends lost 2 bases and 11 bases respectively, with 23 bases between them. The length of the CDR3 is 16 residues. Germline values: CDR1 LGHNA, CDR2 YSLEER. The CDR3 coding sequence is TGCGCCAGCAGCCAATCATTGGCGGGGATAAACCATAAGCAGTATTTT. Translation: CASSQSLAGINHKQYF.

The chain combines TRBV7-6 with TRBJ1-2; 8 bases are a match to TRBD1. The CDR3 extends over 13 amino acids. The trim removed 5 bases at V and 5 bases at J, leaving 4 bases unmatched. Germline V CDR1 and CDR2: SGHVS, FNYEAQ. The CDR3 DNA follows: TGTGCCAGCAGCGCAGGGGGCTGGTATGGCTACACCTTC. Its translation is CASSAGGWYGYTF. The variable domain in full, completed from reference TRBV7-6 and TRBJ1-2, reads GAGVSQSPRYKVTKRGQDVALRCDPISGHVSLYWYRQALGQGPEFLTYFNYEAQQDKSGLPNDRFSAERPEGSISTLTIQRTEQRDSAMYRCASSAGGWYGYTFGSGTRLTVV.

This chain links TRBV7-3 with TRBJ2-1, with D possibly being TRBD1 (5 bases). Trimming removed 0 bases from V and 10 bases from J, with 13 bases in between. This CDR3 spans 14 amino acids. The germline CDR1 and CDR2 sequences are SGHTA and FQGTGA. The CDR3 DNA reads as TGTGCCAGCAGCTTAACTAAGGGGTCGGGCGAGCAGTTCTTC. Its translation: CASSLTKGSGEQFF.

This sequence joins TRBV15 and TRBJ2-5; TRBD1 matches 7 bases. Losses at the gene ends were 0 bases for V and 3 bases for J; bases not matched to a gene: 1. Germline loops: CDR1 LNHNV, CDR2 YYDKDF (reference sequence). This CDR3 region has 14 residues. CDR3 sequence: CATSRDTGEETQYF. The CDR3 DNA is TGTGCCACCAGCAGAGATACAGGGGAAGAGACCCAGTACTTC. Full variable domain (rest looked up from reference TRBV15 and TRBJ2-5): DAMVIQNPRYQVTQFGKPVTLSCSQTLNHNVMYWYQQKSSQAPKLLFHYYDKDFNNEADTPDNFQSRRPNTSFCFLDIRSPGLGDTAMYLCATSRDTGEETQYFGPGTRLLVL.

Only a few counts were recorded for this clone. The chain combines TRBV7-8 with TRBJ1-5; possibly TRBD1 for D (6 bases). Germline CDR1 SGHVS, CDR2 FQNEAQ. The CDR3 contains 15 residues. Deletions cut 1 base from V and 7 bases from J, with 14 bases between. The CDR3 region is CASSLDAGVLQPQHF. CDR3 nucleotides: TGTGCCAGCAGCTTAGATGCAGGGGTACTGCAGCCCCAGCATTTT. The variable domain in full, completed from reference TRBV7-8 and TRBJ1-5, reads GAGVSQSPRYKVAKRGQDVALRCDPISGHVSLFWYQQALGQGPEFLTYFQNEAQLDKSGLPSDRFFAERPEGSVSTLKIQRTQQEDSAVYLCASSLDAGVLQPQHFGDGTRLSIL.

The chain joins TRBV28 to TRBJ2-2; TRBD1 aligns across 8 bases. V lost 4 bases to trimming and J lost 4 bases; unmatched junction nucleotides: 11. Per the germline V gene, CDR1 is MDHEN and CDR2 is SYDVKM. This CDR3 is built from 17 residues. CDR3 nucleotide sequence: TGTGCCAGCAGTTCCCCGGGACAGGTGGACTTCACCGGGGAGCTGTTTTTT. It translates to CASSSPGQVDFTGELFF.

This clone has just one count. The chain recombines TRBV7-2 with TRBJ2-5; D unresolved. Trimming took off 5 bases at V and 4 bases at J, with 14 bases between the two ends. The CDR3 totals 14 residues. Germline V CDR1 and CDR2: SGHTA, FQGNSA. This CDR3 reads CASSPMGSIETQYF. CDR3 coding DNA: TGTGCCAGCAGCCCAATGGGTAGCATAGAGACCCAGTACTTC. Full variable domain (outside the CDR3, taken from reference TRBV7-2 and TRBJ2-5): GAGVSQSPSNKVTEKGKDVELRCDPISGHTALYWYRQSLGQGLEFLIYFQGNSAPDKSGLPSDRFSAERTGGSVSTLTIQRTQQEDSAVYLCASSPMGSIETQYFGPGTRLLVL.

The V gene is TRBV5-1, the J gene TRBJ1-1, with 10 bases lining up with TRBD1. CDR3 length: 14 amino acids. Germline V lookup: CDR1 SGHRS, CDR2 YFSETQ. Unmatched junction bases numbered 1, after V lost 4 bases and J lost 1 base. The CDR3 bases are TGCGCCAGCAGCCGACAGGGGGCGAACACTGAAGCTTTCTTT. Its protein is CASSRQGANTEAFF.

CDR3 in DNA: TGTGCCAGCAGCCAAGTTTTCAGGGGCTACTCCTCTGGAAACACCATATATTTT. Translating it yields CASSQVFRGYSSGNTIYF. This sequence joins TRBV3-1 (or the pseudogene TRBV3-2) and TRBJ1-3; tentative D call: TRBD1 (6 bases). The CDR3 runs to 18 residues. Germline V CDR1 and CDR2: LGHDT, YNNKEL (reference sequence). With 1 base removed from V and 0 bases from J, the gap between germline ends came to 16 bases.